A selection of T cell receptor beta chains follows, all from one sample in a study of T cell repertoires in cytomegalovirus infection. Each CDR3 protein is one row after TCRdb ran MiXCR on the reads. The sample carries about 600,000 distinct CDR3 sequences, more than 20% recorded once. The material sequenced was CD8+ T cells from PBMCs. The receptors originated from a human donor in good health (CMV status not recorded). Some clones in this sample may be carry-over from other donors' samples. CDR3s leave out the opening cysteine and the closing phenylalanine or tryptophan.

v_call cdr3_aa
TRBV27 ASSLSLESADTQY
TRBV10-2 ASSEWVGYGYT
TRBV7-2 ASSPTRTGDPDLYGYT
TRBV2 ASRDVAGTENYSNQPQH
TRBV15 ATSGEGDTQY
TRBV10-3 AIRSGQLNTEAF
TRBV7-9 ASRSGQAGGYT
TRBV7-6 ASSLGWVRGSTDTQY
TRBV7-8 ASSLLRSTDTQY
TRBV7-2 ASSLADYNRDEQF
TRBV28 ASSLWGDEKLF
TRBV19 ASMGQGHEQF
TRBV7-6 ASSLYQNQETQY
TRBV29-1 SDTTANYGYT
TRBV10-2 ASSEREGAGTLPQH
TRBV12-3/TRBV12-4 ASSSPGTSGVGEQF
TRBV14 ASSRWIVGGRGTGELF
TRBV7-2 ASSLAGLAGTITNTQY
TRBV7-9 ASSFNGRDYGGYT
TRBV19 ASKDLSYNEQF
TRBV5-1 ASSRQGSWTEAF
TRBV6-1 ASSLALSGNTIY
TRBV6-1 ASKSGHDEQF
TRBV25-1 ASSSGQRVYEQY
TRBV29-1 SVKEDNEQF
TRBV4-1 ASSQPVVGNTEAF
TRBV11-2 ASSVAPYNSPLH
TRBV6-5 ASSYSGVQTQY
TRBV19 AKGIPPPGQGSMNTEAF
TRBV25-1 ASSEFFSTSGGAYGADTQY
TRBV12-3/TRBV12-4 ASSFVGLEAF
TRBV18 ASSPPYTDTQY
TRBV29-1 SVEDPLTSDRATEAF
TRBV7-8 ATQRLRGLNTGELF
TRBV7-8 ASSLDTGDPTDTQY
TRBV20-1 SAKANTGELF
TRBV6-2/TRBV6-3 ASTLVAGRNEQF
TRBV20-1 SAREEFSTGLNSPLH
TRBV4-1 ASSQEGGKGTSGNTIY
TRBV2 ASSESIGGARNTQY
TRBV29-1 SVVEGRNEQF
TRBV19 ASSPLAGRMNTEAF
TRBV6-2/TRBV6-3 ASREGTTNTEAF
TRBV12-3/TRBV12-4 ASSFEGGLYGYT